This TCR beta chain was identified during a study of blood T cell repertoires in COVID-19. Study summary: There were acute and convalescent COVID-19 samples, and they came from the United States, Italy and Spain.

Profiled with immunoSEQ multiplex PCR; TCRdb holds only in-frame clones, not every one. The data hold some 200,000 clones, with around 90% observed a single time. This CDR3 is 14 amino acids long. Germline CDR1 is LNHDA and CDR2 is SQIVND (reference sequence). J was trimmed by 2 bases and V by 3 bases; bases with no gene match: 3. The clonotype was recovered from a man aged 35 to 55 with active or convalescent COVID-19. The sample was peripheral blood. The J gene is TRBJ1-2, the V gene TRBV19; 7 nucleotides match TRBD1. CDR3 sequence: CASSIDRVNYGYTF. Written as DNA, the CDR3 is TGTGCCAGTAGTATCGACAGGGTGAACTATGGCTACACCTTC.